This T cell receptor (beta chain) is from a study of cytomegalovirus exposure and HLA in healthy donors. This clone was seen a few times. The CDR3 runs to 15 residues. J gave up 1 base and V 8 bases, and 6 bases lay outside the gene matches. The germline CDR1 and CDR2 sequences are ENHRY and SYGVKD. PCR primers comprised 60 Vbeta and 13 Jbeta primers. The assay was immunoSEQ multiplex PCR, and TCRdb's table has in-frame clones only and misses some. This repertoire shows 150,000 to 200,000 clones, 77% found once; its top ten account for 1.5% to 2%. This TCR was recovered from a young woman in good health and CMV-seronegative. The genes are TRBV10-3 and TRBJ2-5; TRBD2 agrees at 11 bases. The source material was PBMCs. This CDR3 reads CAIARGTSGQETQYF. The CDR3 coding sequence is TGTGCCATCGCTCGAGGGACTAGCGGCCAAGAGACCCAGTACTTC.